This TCR beta chain was recovered during a study of blood T cells in healthy people across ages. Across the whole study: Template switching caught about one barcoded beta molecule for each two T cells.

The study, taken as a whole, reports: A roughly linear age-dependent decrease characterized TCR beta diversity per million T cells.

Comments on this clonotype: Its matching antigen is unknown.

Combining a sample-barcoded 5' primer with a J-beta primer mix, a second PCR ran for roughly 7 to 12 cycles. TCRdb used MiXCR to reprocess the 5' RACE reads, holding one entry per CDR3 protein. The repertoire consists of about 770,000 distinct CDR3 sequences, with around 43% occurring once and the leading ten covering approximately 19%. This CDR3 region has 13 residues. Trimming shortened V by 0 bases and J by 12 bases, and 12 bases separated the two germline ends. The germline V gene has CDR1 MNHEY and CDR2 SVGEGT. The study recruited healthy Caucasian donors from Russia who were aged roughly 6 to 95. The study isolated at least 6.5 million PBMCs from each sample.

The rearrangement joins TRBV6-2 or TRBV6-3 to TRBJ1-5, with D hard to call. The sequencing input was blood. The sequence derives from a man aged 55 to 70 in good health. The CDR3 DNA follows: TGTGCCAGCAGTTACTCCCAAATCAGAGGCCAGCATTTT. Encoded protein: CASSYSQIRGQHF.